The TCR beta chain under discussion was sequenced for a study of T cells in Graves' hyperthyroidism and ophthalmopathy. Amplification of TCR beta CDR3 regions was performed using RNA transcripts as template. Using the HTBI primer set, a first-round RT-PCR was run on the TCR CDR3. One entry per CDR3 protein results from TCRdb running MiXCR on the multiplex PCR reads. In the table there are over 150,000 distinct CDR3 sequences, approximately 17% of which are singletons. This clonotype came up a few times. Trimming pared 2 bases from V and 8 bases from J, leaving 20 bases between. The length of the CDR3 is 16 residues. CDR1 SGHDT and CDR2 YYEEEE come from the germline V gene.

This TCR came from a woman aged 45-60 years with Graves' hyperthyroidism. Source material: blood. The chain couples TRBV5-6 to TRBJ2-1, with a possible D match to TRBD2 (6 bases). CDR3 region: CASSLRWGLEHDEQFF. DNA of the CDR3: TGTGCCAGCAGCTTACGGTGGGGACTCGAACACGATGAGCAGTTCTTC.